This passage covers 10 T cell receptor beta chains from one sample sequenced in a study of T cell repertoires in ileal Crohn's disease. TCRdb's copy holds only in-frame clones and misses some; the assay was immunoSEQ multiplex PCR. The sample carries about 15,000 clones, 70% to 85% recorded once. Material: ileal tissue. All receptors derive from an adult with Crohn's disease.

This clone was counted once. The rearrangement joins TRBV9 to TRBJ2-1, with TRBD2 matching 9 bases. Germline V gene data show CDR1 as SGDLS and CDR2 as YYNGEE. The CDR3 loop spans 16 amino acids. Losses at the gene ends were 3 bases for V and 9 bases for J; bases not matched to a gene: 13. The CDR3 protein is CASSASAVAGGGEQFF. DNA for the CDR3: TGTGCCAGCAGCGCCTCGGCGGTCGCGGGGGGGGGTGAGCAGTTCTTC.

This clone was counted only a few times. The chain combines TRBV9 with TRBJ2-2; 7 bases agree with TRBD2. V shed 4 bases, J shed 0 bases, and the junction held 6 bases outside the gene matches. This CDR3 comprises 16 residues. In germline, CDR1 is SGDLS, CDR2 YYNGEE. The CDR3 region has the DNA TGTGCCAGCAGCCCGTTCGCGGGGGCGAACACCGGGGAGCTGTTTTTT. Translated: CASSPFAGANTGELFF.

The chain couples TRBV5-1 to TRBJ1-1; possibly TRBD1 for D (6 bases). The V and J ends lost 0 bases and 0 bases respectively, with 6 bases between them. Germline V CDR1 and CDR2: SGHRS, YFSETQ. The CDR3 contains 14 residues. CDR3 residues: CASSLGDMNTEAFF. For the CDR3, the DNA is TGCGCCAGCAGCTTGGGGGACATGAACACTGAAGCTTTCTTT.

The chain uses TRBV7-3 and TRBJ2-2; the D gene is possibly TRBD1 (5 bases). CDR3 length: 14 amino acids. V was trimmed by 3 bases and J by 5 bases, leaving 10 bases between them. Germline loops: CDR1 SGHTA, CDR2 FQGTGA. The CDR3 region is CASSLTDKTGELFF. The CDR3 DNA follows: TGTGCCAGCAGCTTGACAGATAAAACCGGGGAGCTGTTTTTT.

The chain recombines TRBV12-2 with TRBJ2-7; the table's TRBD2 call for D was not verified on the DNA. TRBV12-2 represents a pseudogene. The CDR3 runs 12 residues. DNA of the CDR3: TGTGCAAGTCGCTCTCCCGTCTACGAGCAGTACTTC. Protein: CASRSPVYEQYF.

The chain employs TRBV7-8 and TRBJ2-6; 8 bases map to TRBD1. J was trimmed by 1 base and V by 7 bases; bases with no gene match: 12. Per germline, CDR1 SGHVS and CDR2 FQNEAQ. The CDR3 has 18 residues. For the CDR3, the DNA is TGTGCCAGCAACCAAGCTGGACAGGGTTGGTCTGGGGCCAACGTCCTGACTTTC. This sequence encodes CASNQAGQGWSGANVLTF.

The rearrangement joins TRBV7-9 to TRBJ2-5; D gene uncertain. V shed 6 bases and J shed 1 base, with 18 bases lying between them. Germline-derived CDR1 and CDR2 are SEHNR and FQNEAQ (reference sequence). The CDR3 covers 16 residues. The chain's CDR3 is CASSFDSTPIQETQYF. CDR3 sequence (DNA): TGTGCCAGCAGTTTCGACTCGACCCCCATCCAAGAGACCCAGTACTTC.

The V call is TRBV7-8, the J call TRBJ2-7; unclear D gene. Looked up from germline, CDR1 is SGHVS and CDR2 is FQNEAQ. CDR3 size: 13 residues. V lost 4 bases, J lost 6 bases, and 13 bases lay in between. The CDR3 reads CASSSYSLSEQYF. CDR3 bases: TGTGCCAGCAGCTCCTATTCGCTGTCCGAGCAGTACTTC.

This rearrangement joins TRBV30 to TRBJ2-1, with 8 bases fitting TRBD2. V lost 0 bases to trimming and J lost 6 bases; unmatched junction nucleotides: 10. Germline V lookup: CDR1 GTSNPN, CDR2 SVGIG (reference sequence). There are 16 residues in the CDR3. CDR3 sequence (DNA): TGTGCCTGGAGTGTACCCATAGCGGGGCCCCCCAATGAGCAGTTCTTC. It encodes CAWSVPIAGPPNEQFF.

The genes are TRBV6-4 and TRBJ2-3; 11 nucleotides agree with TRBD1. Per germline, CDR1 MRHNA and CDR2 SNTAGT. The CDR3 runs to 15 residues. The trim removed 0 bases at V and 4 bases at J, leaving 0 bases unmatched. The CDR3 bases are TGTGCCAGCAGTGACTCGGGACAGGGGGCAGATACGCAGTATTTT. Translated, it gives CASSDSGQGADTQYF.